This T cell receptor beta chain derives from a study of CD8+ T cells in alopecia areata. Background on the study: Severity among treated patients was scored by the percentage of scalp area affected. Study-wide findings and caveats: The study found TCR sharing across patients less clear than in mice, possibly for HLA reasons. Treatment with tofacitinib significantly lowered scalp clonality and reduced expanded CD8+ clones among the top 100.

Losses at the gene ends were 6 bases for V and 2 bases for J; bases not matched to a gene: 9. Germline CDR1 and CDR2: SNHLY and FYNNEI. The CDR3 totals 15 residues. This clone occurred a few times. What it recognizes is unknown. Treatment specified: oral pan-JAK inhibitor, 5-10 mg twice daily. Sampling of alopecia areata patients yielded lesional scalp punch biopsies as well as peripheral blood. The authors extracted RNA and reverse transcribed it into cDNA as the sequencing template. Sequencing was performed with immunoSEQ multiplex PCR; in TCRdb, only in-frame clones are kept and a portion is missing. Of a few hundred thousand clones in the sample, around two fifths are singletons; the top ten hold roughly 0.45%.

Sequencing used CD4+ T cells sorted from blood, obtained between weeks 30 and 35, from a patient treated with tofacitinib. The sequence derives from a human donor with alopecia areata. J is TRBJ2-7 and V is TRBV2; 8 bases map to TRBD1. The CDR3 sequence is CASRRDQDRAYEQYF. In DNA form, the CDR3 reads TGTGCCAGCAGGAGAGATCAGGACAGGGCCTACGAGCAGTACTTC.